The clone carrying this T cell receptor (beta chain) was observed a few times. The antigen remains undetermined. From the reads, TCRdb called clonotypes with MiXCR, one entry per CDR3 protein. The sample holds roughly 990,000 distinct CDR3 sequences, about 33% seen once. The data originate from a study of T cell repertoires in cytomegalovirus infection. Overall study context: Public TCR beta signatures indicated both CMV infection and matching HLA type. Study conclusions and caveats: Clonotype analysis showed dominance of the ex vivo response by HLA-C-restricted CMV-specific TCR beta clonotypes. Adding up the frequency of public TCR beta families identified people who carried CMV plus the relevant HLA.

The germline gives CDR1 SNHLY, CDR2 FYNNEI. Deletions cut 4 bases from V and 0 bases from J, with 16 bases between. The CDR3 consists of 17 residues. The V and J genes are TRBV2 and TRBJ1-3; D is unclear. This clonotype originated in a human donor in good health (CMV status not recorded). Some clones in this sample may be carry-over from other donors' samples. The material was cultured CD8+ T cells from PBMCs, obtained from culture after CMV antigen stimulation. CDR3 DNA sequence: TGTGCCAGCAGTGGCACAGCTCCACTCTTCTCTGGAAACACCATATATTTT. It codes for CASSGTAPLFSGNTIYF.